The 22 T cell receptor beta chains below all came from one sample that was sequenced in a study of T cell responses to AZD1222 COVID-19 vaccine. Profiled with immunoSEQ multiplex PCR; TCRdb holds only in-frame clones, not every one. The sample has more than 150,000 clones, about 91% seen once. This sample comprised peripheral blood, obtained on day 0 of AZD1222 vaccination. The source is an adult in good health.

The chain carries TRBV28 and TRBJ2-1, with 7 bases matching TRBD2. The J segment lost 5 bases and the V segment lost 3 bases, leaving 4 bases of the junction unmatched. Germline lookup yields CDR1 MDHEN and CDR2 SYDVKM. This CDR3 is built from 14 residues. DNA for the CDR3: TGTGCCAGCAGTTTCAGCGGGACCCACAATGAGCAGTTCTTC. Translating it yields CASSFSGTHNEQFF.

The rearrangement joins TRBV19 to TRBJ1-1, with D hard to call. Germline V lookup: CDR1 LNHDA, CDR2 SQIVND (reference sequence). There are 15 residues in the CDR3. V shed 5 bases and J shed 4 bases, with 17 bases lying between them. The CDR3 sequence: CASSQYREESTEAFF. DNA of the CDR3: TGTGCCAGTAGTCAATACCGGGAGGAATCCACTGAAGCTTTCTTT.

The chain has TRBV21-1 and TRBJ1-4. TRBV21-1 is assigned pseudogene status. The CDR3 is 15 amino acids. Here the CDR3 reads CASSKVRPGVVKLFF. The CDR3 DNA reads TGTGCCAGCAGCAAAGTCCGTCCGGGGGTCGTGAAACTGTTTTTT.

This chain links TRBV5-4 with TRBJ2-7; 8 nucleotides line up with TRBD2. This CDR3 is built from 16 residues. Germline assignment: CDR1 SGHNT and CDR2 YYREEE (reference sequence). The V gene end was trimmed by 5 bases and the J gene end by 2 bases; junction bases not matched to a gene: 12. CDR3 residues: CASSYGGGRSTYEQYF. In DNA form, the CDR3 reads TGTGCCAGCAGTTATGGTGGCGGGAGGTCTACCTACGAGCAGTACTTC.

For the CDR3, the DNA is TGTGCCAGCAGTGCTGACAGGATTAATGAAAAACTGTTTTTT. Translation gives CASSADRINEKLFF. This rearrangement joins TRBV28 to TRBJ1-4, with D perhaps TRBD1 (6 bases). The CDR3 has 14 amino acids. CDR1 is MDHEN and CDR2 is SYDVKM in the germline V gene. Trimming removed 5 bases at V and 4 bases at J, with 11 bases between.

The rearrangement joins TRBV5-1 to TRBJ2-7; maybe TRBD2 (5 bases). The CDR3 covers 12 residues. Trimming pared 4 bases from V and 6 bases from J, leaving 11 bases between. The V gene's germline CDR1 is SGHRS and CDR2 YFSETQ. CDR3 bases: TGCGCCAGCAGCCGGGCGGGCTTCGAGCAGTACTTC. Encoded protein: CASSRAGFEQYF.

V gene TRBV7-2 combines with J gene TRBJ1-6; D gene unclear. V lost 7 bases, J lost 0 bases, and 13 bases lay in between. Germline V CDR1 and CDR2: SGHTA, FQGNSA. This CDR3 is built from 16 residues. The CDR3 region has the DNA TGTGCCAGCACCCCAAGCCTAAGCTCCTATAATTCACCCCTCCACTTT. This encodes CASTPSLSSYNSPLHF.

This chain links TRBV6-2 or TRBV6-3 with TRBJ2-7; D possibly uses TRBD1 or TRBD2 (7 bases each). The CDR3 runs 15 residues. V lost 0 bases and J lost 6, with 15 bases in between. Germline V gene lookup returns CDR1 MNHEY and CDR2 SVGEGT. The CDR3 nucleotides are TGTGCCAGCAGTTACTCGTGGGAGGGGGCTCGCGAGCAGTACTTC. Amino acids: CASSYSWEGAREQYF.

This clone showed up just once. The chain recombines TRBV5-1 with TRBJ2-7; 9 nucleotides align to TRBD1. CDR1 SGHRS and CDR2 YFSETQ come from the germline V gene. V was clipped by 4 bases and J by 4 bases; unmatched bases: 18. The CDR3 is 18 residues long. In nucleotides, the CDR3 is TGCGCCAGCAGCCCGACGCTCCCGACCGGGACAGGGCGGTACGAGCAGTACTTC. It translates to CASSPTLPTGTGRYEQYF.

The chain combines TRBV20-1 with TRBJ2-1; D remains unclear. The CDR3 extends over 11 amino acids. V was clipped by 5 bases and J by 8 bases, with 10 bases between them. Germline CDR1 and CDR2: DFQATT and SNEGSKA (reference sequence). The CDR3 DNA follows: TGCAGTGCTGTTCCGGGCGATGAGCAGTTCTTC. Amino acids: CSAVPGDEQFF.

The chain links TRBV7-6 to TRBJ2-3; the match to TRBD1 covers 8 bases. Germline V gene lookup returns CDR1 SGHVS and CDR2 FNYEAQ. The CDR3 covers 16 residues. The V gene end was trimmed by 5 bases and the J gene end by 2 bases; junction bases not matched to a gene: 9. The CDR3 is CASSNHRGQATDTQYF. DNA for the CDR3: TGTGCCAGCAGCAACCACCGGGGACAGGCCACAGATACGCAGTATTTT.

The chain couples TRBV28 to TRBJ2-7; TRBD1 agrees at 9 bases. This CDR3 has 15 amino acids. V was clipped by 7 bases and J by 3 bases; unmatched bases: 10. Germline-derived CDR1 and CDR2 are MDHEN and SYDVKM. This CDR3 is CASTFTGQGLYEQYF. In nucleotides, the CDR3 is TGTGCCAGCACCTTTACGGGACAGGGTCTCTACGAGCAGTACTTC.

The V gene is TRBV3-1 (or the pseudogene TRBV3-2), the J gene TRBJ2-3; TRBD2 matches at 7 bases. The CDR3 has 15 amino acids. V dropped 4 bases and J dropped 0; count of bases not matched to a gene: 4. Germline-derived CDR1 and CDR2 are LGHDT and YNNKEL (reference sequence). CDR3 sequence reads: CASSPLAVSTDTQYF. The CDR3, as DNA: TGTGCCAGCAGCCCCCTAGCGGTTAGCACAGATACGCAGTATTTT.

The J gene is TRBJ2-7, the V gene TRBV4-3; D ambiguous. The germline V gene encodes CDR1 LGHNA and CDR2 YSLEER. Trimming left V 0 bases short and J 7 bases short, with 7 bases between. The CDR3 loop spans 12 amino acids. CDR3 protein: CASSQDGIEQYF. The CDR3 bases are TGCGCCAGCAGCCAAGATGGGATTGAGCAGTACTTC.

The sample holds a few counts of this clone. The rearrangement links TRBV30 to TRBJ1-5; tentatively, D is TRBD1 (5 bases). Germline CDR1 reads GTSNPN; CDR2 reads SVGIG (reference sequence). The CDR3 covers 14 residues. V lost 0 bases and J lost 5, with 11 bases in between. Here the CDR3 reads CAWSVRGRYQPQHF. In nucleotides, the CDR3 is TGTGCCTGGAGTGTACGGGGACGGTATCAGCCCCAGCATTTT.

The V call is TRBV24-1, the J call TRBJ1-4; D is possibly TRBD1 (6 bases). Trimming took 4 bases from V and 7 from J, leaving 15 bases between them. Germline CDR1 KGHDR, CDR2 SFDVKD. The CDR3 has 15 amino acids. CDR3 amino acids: CATSDPTQGGEKLFF. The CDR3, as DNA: TGTGCCACCAGTGACCCAACACAAGGGGGTGAAAAACTGTTTTTT.

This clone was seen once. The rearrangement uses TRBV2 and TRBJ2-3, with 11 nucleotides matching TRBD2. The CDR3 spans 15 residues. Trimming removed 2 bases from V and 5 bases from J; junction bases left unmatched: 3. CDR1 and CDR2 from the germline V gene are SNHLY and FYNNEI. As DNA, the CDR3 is TGTGCCAGCAGTGAATCTGGACTAGCGGGAGATACGCAGTATTTT. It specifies CASSESGLAGDTQYF.

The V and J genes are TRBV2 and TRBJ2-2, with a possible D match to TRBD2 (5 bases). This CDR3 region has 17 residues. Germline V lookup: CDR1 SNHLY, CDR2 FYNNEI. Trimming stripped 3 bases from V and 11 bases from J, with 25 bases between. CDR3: CASSDSEESRRVVELFF. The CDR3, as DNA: TGTGCCAGCAGTGATAGCGAGGAATCGCGGCGGGTCGTTGAGCTGTTTTTT.

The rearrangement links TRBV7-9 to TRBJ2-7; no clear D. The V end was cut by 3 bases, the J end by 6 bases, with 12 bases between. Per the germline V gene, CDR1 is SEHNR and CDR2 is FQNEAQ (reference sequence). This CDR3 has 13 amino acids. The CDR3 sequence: CASSFGPLAEQYF. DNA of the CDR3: TGTGCCAGCAGCTTCGGACCCCTGGCCGAGCAGTACTTC.

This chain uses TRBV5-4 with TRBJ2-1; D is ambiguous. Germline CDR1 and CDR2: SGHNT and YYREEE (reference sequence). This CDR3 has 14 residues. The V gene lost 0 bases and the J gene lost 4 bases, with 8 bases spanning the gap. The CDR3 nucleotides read TGTGCCAGCAGCTTGGGCCAGACTTACAATGAGCAGTTCTTC. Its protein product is CASSLGQTYNEQFF.

CDR3 protein: CASSSSGRPFNEQFF. The CDR3 nucleotides are TGTGCCAGCAGCTCTAGCGGGAGGCCGTTCAATGAGCAGTTCTTC. This chain connects TRBV7-3 to TRBJ2-1; TRBD2 matches at 11 bases. This CDR3 is 15 amino acids long. CDR1 is SGHTA and CDR2 is FQGTGA in the germline V gene. J gave up 6 bases and V 4 bases, and 5 bases lay outside the gene matches.

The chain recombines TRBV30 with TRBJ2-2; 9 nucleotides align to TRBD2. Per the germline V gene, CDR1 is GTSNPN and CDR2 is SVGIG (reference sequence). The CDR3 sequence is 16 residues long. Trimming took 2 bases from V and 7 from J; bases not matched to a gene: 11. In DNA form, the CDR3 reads TGTGCCTGGAGTCCTGTTAGCGGGAGCGTGGGCGGGGAGCTGTTTTTT. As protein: CAWSPVSGSVGGELFF.